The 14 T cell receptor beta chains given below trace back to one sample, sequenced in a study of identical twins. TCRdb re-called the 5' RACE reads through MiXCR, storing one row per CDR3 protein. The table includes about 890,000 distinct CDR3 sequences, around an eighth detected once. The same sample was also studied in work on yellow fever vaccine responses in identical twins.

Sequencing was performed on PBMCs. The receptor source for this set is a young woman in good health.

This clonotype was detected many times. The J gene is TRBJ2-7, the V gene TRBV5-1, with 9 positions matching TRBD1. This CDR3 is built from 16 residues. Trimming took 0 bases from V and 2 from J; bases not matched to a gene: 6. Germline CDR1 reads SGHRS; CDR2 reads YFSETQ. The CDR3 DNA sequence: TGCGCCAGCAGCTTGGGACCCGGGACAGGGACCTACGAGCAGTACGTC. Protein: CASSLGPGTGTYEQYV.

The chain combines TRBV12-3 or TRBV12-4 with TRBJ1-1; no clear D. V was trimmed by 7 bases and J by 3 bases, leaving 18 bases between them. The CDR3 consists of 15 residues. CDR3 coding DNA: TGTGCCAGCACTATGTTTATCGGGCTGCACACTGAAGCTTTCTTT. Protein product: CASTMFIGLHTEAFF.

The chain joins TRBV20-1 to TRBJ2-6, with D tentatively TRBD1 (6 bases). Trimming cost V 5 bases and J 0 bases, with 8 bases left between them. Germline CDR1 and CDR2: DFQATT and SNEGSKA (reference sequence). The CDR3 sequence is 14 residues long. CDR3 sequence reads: CSALDSSGANVLTF. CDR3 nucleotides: TGCAGTGCTCTGGACAGCTCTGGGGCCAACGTCCTGACTTTC.

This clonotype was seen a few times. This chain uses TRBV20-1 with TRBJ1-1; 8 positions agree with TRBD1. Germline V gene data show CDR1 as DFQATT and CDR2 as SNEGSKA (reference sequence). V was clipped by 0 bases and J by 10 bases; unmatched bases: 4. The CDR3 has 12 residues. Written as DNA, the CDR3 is TGCAGTGCTAGAGATCGACAGGGGTCAGCTTTCTTT. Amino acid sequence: CSARDRQGSAFF.

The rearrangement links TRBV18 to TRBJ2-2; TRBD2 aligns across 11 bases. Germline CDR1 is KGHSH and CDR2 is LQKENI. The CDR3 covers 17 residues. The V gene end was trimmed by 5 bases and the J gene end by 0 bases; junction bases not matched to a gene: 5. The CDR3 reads CASSSLAGGPNTGELFF. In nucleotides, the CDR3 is TGTGCCAGCTCATCGCTAGCGGGAGGCCCGAACACCGGGGAGCTGTTTTTT.

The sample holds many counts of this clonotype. The CDR3 sequence: CASSQVLFSGQEFGRNQPQHF. In DNA form, the CDR3 reads TGCGCCAGCAGCCAAGTCCTTTTTAGTGGACAGGAATTTGGGCGCAATCAGCCCCAGCATTTT. The chain recombines TRBV4-1 with TRBJ1-5, with 7 bases aligning to TRBD1. After removal of 1 base from V and 2 bases from J, the junction contained 20 bases not matched to a gene. The germline gives CDR1 MGHRA, CDR2 YSYEKL. The CDR3 is 21 residues long.

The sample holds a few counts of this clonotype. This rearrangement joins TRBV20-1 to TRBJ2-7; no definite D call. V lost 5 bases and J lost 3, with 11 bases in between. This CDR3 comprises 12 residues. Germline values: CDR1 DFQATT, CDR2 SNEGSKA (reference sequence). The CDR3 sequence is CSAPLGYYEQYV. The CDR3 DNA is TGCAGTGCTCCCCTCGGCTACTACGAGCAGTACGTC.

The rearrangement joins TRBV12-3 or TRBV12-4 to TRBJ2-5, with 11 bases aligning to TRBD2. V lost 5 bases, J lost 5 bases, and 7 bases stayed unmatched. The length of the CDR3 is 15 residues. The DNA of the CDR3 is TGTGCCAGCAGTCCACTAGCGGGGGCTCAGGAGACCCAGTACTTC. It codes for CASSPLAGAQETQYF.

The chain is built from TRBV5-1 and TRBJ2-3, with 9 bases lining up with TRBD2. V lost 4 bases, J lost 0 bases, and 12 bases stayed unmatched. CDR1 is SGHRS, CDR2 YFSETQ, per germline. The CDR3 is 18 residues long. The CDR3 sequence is CASSRPPASGASTDTQYF. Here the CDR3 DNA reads TGCGCCAGCAGCCGGCCCCCGGCTAGCGGGGCCAGCACAGATACGCAGTATTTT.

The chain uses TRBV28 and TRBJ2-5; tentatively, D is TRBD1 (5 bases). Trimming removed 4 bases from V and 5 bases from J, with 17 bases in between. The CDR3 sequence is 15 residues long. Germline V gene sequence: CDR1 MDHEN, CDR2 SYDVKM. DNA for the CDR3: TGTGCCAGCAGTTCCCCGGACAACTATGGGGAGACCCAGTACTTC. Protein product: CASSSPDNYGETQYF.

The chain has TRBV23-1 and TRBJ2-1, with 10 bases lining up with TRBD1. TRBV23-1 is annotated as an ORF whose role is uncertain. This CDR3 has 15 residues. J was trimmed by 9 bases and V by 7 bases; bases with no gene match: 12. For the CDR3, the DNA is TGCGCCAGCACTTCCGGGGGACAGGGGTATTCTGAGCAGTTCTTC. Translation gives CASTSGGQGYSEQFF.

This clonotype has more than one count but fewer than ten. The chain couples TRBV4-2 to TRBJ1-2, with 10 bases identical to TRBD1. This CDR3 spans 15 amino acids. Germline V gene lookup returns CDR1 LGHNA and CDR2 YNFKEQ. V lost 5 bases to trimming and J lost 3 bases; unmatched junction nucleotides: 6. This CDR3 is CASSGGTGADYGYTF. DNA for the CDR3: TGTGCCAGCAGCGGGGGGACAGGGGCAGACTATGGCTACACCTTC.

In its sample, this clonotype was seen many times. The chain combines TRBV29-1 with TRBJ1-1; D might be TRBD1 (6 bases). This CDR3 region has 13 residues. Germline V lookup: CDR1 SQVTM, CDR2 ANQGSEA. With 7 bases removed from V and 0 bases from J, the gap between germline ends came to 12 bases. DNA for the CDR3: TGCAGCGGTGGCGGGGGCTTGAACACTGAAGCTTTCTTT. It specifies CSGGGGLNTEAFF.

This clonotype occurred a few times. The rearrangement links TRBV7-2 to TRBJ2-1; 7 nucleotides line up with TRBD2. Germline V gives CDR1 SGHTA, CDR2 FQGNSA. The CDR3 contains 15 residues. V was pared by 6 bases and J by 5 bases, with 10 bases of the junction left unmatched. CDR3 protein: CASSSQRERNNEQFF. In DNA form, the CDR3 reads TGTGCCAGCAGTTCCCAGCGGGAACGGAACAATGAGCAGTTCTTC.